This TCR beta chain was sequenced in a study of cytomegalovirus exposure and HLA in healthy donors. From germline, CDR1 is SGHRS and CDR2 YFSETQ. This CDR3 is built from 15 residues. V lost 0 bases, J lost 5 bases, and 14 bases lay in between. Worth noting for this clone: What it binds is not known.

General observations from the study: A later analysis reportedly identified an Asian-associated ancestry cluster as carrying fewer N-insertions than the approximately 670-donor mean. According to a later analysis, most TCR beta chains associated with CMV appeared HLA-restricted. TCR beta sequences reportedly predicted the HLA-A and HLA-B alleles of most subjects accurately. Researchers reported that three CMV-associated chains were confirmed in vitro as CMV antigen-specific.

It was with 60 Vbeta and 13 Jbeta primers that the PCR ran. The method was immunoSEQ multiplex PCR; TCRdb's version includes in-frame clones alone and lacks a portion of them. The sample shows some 120,000 clones, roughly 77% of them seen only once. The chain joins TRBV5-1 to TRBJ1-1; D is possibly TRBD1 (5 bases). The clonotype was recovered from a man between 35 and 55 years old in good health and CMV-seronegative. The material sequenced was PBMCs. The CDR3 protein is CASSLVGQGRTEAFF. The CDR3 DNA reads as TGCGCCAGCAGCTTGGTTGGGCAGGGCAGGACTGAAGCTTTCTTT.